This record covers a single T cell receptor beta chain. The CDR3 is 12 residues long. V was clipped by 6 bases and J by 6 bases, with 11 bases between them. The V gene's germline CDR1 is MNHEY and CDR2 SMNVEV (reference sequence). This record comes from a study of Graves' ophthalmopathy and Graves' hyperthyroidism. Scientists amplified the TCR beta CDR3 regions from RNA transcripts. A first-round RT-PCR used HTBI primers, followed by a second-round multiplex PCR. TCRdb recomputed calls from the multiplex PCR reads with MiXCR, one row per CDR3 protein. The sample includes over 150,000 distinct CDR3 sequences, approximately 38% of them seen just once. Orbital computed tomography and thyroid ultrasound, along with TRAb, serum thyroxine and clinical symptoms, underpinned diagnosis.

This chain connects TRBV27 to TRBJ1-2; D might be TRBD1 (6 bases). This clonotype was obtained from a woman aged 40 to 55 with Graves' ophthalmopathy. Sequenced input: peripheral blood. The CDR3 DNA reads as TGTGCCAGCAGGCGGACAGCAAATGGCTACACCTTC. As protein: CASRRTANGYTF.